The 13 T cell receptor beta chains given below trace back to one sample, sequenced in a study of cytomegalovirus exposure and HLA in healthy donors. In the PCR, 60 Vbeta and 13 Jbeta primers were used. Only in-frame clones appear in the TCRdb table, and some are missing; sequencing was by immunoSEQ multiplex PCR. The table has fewer than 95,000 clones, 85% seen once. The sample comprised PBMCs. These receptors were collected from a man in his forties or fifties in good health and CMV-seropositive.

The chain links TRBV4-1 to TRBJ1-3; D remains unclear. Germline V CDR1 and CDR2: MGHRA, YSYEKL. CDR3 length: 17 amino acids. Between the trimmed V and J ends, which lost 0 bases and 1 base, there was a span of 13 bases. The CDR3, as DNA: TGCGCCAGCAGCCAAGAAAATACGCGGGGATCTGGAAACACCATATATTTT. Its translation is CASSQENTRGSGNTIYF.

The chain carries TRBV5-1 and TRBJ2-5, with 10 bases identical to TRBD1. With V trimmed by 3 bases and J by 5 bases, 4 bases remained unmatched. CDR1 is SGHRS and CDR2 is YFSETQ in the germline V gene. This CDR3 spans 14 amino acids. As DNA, the CDR3 is TGCGCCAGCAGCTGGGGACAGGGGAGGGAGACCCAGTACTTC. Amino acids: CASSWGQGRETQYF.

The chain joins TRBV7-9 to TRBJ1-1, with TRBD1 matching 7 bases. Looked up from germline, CDR1 is SEHNR and CDR2 is FQNEAQ (reference sequence). V shed 5 bases, J shed 0 bases, and the junction held 6 bases outside the gene matches. The CDR3 consists of 15 residues. Here the CDR3 reads CASSRTQGMNTEAFF. The CDR3 DNA reads TGTGCCAGCAGCCGGACACAGGGGATGAACACTGAAGCTTTCTTT.

This clone appeared a single time. The chain carries TRBV5-1 and TRBJ2-3; D unclear. CDR1 SGHRS and CDR2 YFSETQ come from the germline V gene. The germline V and J ends were trimmed by 0 bases and 3 bases, with 11 bases remaining between them. The CDR3 has 15 amino acids. CDR3 DNA: TGCGCCAGCAGCTTGGCTTGGCCGTCGACAGATACGCAGTATTTT. Translation: CASSLAWPSTDTQYF.

This chain connects TRBV9 to TRBJ2-1; 7 bases are shared with TRBD2. Germline values: CDR1 SGDLS, CDR2 YYNGEE. This CDR3 comprises 15 residues. The ends lost 6 bases at V and 3 bases at J; junction bases unmatched: 9. In nucleotides, the CDR3 is TGTGCCAGCACCGGACAAAGCGGGAACTACAATGAGCAGTTCTTC. Encoded protein: CASTGQSGNYNEQFF.

The chain employs TRBV5-4 and TRBJ1-1; D is unclear. From germline, CDR1 is SGHNT and CDR2 YYREEE (reference sequence). V lost 5 bases, J lost 6 bases, and 14 bases lay in between. This CDR3 comprises 13 residues. The CDR3 nucleotides are TGTGCCAGCAGTTATCCTGGGGAGGCTGAAGCTTTCTTT. Translated: CASSYPGEAEAFF. The full variable domain, its missing parts supplied by reference TRBV5-4 and TRBJ1-1, is ETGVTQSPTHLIKTRGQQVTLRCSSQSGHNTVSWYQQALGQGPQFIFQYYREEENGRGNFPPRFSGLQFPNYSSELNVNALELDDSALYLCASSYPGEAEAFFGQGTRLTVV.

This clone was counted a single time. This rearrangement joins TRBV30 to TRBJ2-3; 9 bases are shared with TRBD2. V shed 0 bases and J 4 bases; nucleotides not matched to a gene: 5. There are 15 residues in the CDR3. Looked up from germline, CDR1 is GTSNPN and CDR2 is SVGIG (reference sequence). The CDR3 is CAWSVGSGGSDTQYF. CDR3 DNA sequence: TGTGCCTGGAGTGTAGGGAGCGGGGGGTCAGATACGCAGTATTTT.

DNA of the CDR3: TGCGCCAGCAGCTTGGAGGCTAGCCGGGCAGGCACAGATACGCAGTATTTT. It encodes CASSLEASRAGTDTQYF. The rearrangement links TRBV5-1 to TRBJ2-3, with D possibly matching TRBD2 (5 bases). CDR3 length equals 17 residues. Germline V gene sequence: CDR1 SGHRS, CDR2 YFSETQ. V was trimmed by 0 bases and J by 1 base, leaving 15 bases between them.

This clone came up a few times. The same CDR3 arises from other DNA sequences in this sample as well. V usage is TRBV18 and J usage is TRBJ1-5; 7 nucleotides agree with TRBD1. The CDR3 covers 13 residues. V gave up 2 bases and J gave up 7 bases; unmatched junction bases: 2. Germline lookup yields CDR1 KGHSH and CDR2 LQKENI. The CDR3 protein is CASSPDRDQPQHF. In DNA form, the CDR3 reads TGTGCCAGCTCACCAGACAGGGACCAGCCCCAGCATTTT.

CDR3 amino acids: CASSYLPNFNYGYTF. The CDR3 coding sequence is TGTGCCAGCAGTTATCTGCCGAACTTTAACTATGGCTACACCTTC. The rearrangement joins TRBV5-5 to TRBJ1-2; D is unclear. The CDR3 extends over 15 amino acids. The V and J ends lost 5 bases and 1 base respectively, with 15 bases between them. Germline CDR1 reads SGHKS; CDR2 reads YYEKEE (reference sequence).

In regard to this clone: Other nucleotide sequences in the sample specify the same CDR3. This sequence joins TRBV5-1 and TRBJ2-1; 11 bases match TRBD2. Germline V lookup: CDR1 SGHRS, CDR2 YFSETQ. The CDR3 is 18 amino acids. V lost 0 bases to trimming and J lost 2 bases; unmatched junction nucleotides: 7. This chain's CDR3 is CASSLGTSGFLTYNEQFF. CDR3 sequence (DNA): TGCGCCAGCAGCTTGGGGACTAGCGGGTTCCTGACCTACAATGAGCAGTTCTTC.

This chain links TRBV29-1 with TRBJ1-5; 9 nucleotides match TRBD1. Germline values: CDR1 SQVTM, CDR2 ANQGSEA. Germline trimming cut 6 bases from V and 4 bases from J; bases unmatched to any gene: 4. There are 13 residues in the CDR3. The CDR3 spells CSVGDRVNQPQHF. The CDR3 nucleotides are TGCAGCGTGGGGGACAGGGTGAATCAGCCCCAGCATTTT.

The CDR3 is CASSLMGSGTDTQYF. CDR3 coding DNA: TGTGCCAGCAGCCTAATGGGTTCAGGAACAGATACGCAGTATTTT. The chain has TRBV7-2 and TRBJ2-3; D gene ambiguous. Germline V gene lookup returns CDR1 SGHTA and CDR2 FQGNSA. This CDR3 spans 15 amino acids. V was shortened by 5 bases and J by 3 bases, with 15 bases between the two germline ends.